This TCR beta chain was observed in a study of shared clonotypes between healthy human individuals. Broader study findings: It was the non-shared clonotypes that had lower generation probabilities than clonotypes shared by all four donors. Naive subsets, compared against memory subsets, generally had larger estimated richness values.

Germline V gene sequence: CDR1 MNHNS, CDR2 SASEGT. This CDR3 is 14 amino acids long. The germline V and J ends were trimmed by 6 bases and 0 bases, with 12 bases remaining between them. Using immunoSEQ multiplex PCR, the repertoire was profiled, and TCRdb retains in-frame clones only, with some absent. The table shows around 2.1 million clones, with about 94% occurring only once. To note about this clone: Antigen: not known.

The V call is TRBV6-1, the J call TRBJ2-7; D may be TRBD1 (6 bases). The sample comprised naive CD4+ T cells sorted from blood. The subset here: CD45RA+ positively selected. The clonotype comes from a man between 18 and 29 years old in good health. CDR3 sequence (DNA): TGTGCCAGCAGGGCAGACAGGAGCTCCTACGAGCAGTACTTC. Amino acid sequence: CASRADRSSYEQYF.